This T cell receptor beta chain is drawn from a study of cytomegalovirus exposure and HLA in healthy donors. General study points: Under in vitro conditions, a few CMV-associated chains were confirmed as specific for CMV antigens. TCR beta sequences reportedly predicted the HLA-A and HLA-B alleles of most subjects accurately. According to the study, roughly 160 TCR beta chains were cytomegalovirus-associated.

In the PCR, 60 Vbeta and 13 Jbeta primers were used. In the original workflow: In a later analysis, about 9.9 million of about 80 million unique beta chains occurred in at least two donors. Clones were sequenced by immunoSEQ multiplex PCR, and TCRdb holds only the in-frame ones, with some missing. That table furnishes V, J and clone size, whereas the DNA furnished D and trimming. In the table there are hundreds of thousands of clones, approximately 82% of which are singletons. About this clone itself: The antigen is not known.

Sequenced material: PBMCs. This sequence was found in a woman in her thirties or forties in good health and CMV-seronegative.

This CDR3 is CASKGDQETQYF. The CDR3 DNA reads as TGTGCCAGCAAGGGAGACCAAGAGACCCAGTACTTC. The chain joins TRBV2 to TRBJ2-5; TRBD2 might be the D (5 bases). The CDR3 has 12 residues. V lost 7 bases and J lost 0, with 6 bases in between. Germline lookup yields CDR1 SNHLY and CDR2 FYNNEI.